This entry features one T cell receptor beta chain sequence. What it recognizes is unknown. This sample is part of a study of cytomegalovirus exposure and HLA in healthy donors. Study-level information: In a previous analysis, some 110 million unique TCR beta sequences were found from some 180 million T cells. From donors who were HLA-typed, an early data release held 65 million to 85 million unique TCRs. Study-level findings and limits: Three CMV-associated chains proved CMV antigen-specific in vitro. Most CMV-associated TCR beta chains were later found to appear HLA-restricted.

The PCR had 60 Vbeta and 13 Jbeta primers. The data were produced by immunoSEQ multiplex PCR, yet TCRdb's version contains in-frame clones alone and is incomplete. This sample contains 200,000 to 250,000 clones. This CDR3 is 16 amino acids long. Trimming took off 1 base at V and 4 bases at J, with 14 bases between the two ends. Germline values: CDR1 SGHVS, CDR2 FNYEAQ. V gene TRBV7-6 combines with J gene TRBJ1-5, with a weak D call TRBD1 (6 bases). The receptor's source is a woman aged 30 to 39 in good health and CMV-seropositive. Input material: PBMCs. Here the CDR3 DNA reads TGTGCCAGCAGCTTAGAGGAGACAGGCGGTAATCAGCCCCAGCATTTT. It encodes CASSLEETGGNQPQHF.